This is a list of T cell receptor beta chains from one sample in a study of blood T cells in healthy people across ages. TCRdb ran MiXCR on the 5' RACE reads and lists one entry per CDR3 protein. The data show roughly 1,700,000 distinct CDR3 sequences, 28% seen once. Sequencing input: blood. Source of these receptors: a woman between 25 and 40 years old in good health. The CDR3 runs from the conserved cysteine through the conserved F or W. Fields, in order: J gene, D gene, CDR3 length, clone size, V gene, CDR3 protein, CDR3 DNA. A D gene is named only where the DNA matches it firmly. Only some rows state a clone size, as once, few, many or a class for expanded clones.

TRBJ2-6,.,15,many,TRBV7-2,CASSRGGSGANVLTF,TGTGCCAGCAGCCGGGGAGGCTCTGGGGCCAACGTCCTGACTTTC
TRBJ1-5,.,16,few,TRBV9,CASSPKMGGAGQPQHF,TGTGCCAGCAGCCCCAAAATGGGGGGGGCCGGTCAGCCCCAGCATTTT
TRBJ1-1,TRBD1,17,few,TRBV5-1,CASSLMSGQGTSTEAFF,TGCGCCAGCAGCTTAATGTCCGGACAGGGGACCAGCACTGAAGCTTTCTTT
TRBJ1-4,TRBD1,14,.,TRBV5-1,CASSSGQAGDKLFF,TGCGCCAGCAGCTCGGGACAGGCGGGGGACAAACTGTTTTTT
TRBJ1-1,TRBD1,11,few,TRBV30,CAWDRGTEAFF,TGTGCCTGGGACAGGGGCACTGAAGCTTTCTTT
TRBJ1-3,.,13,.,TRBV29-1,CSALTYAGNTIYF,TGCAGCGCCCTCACCTACGCTGGAAACACCATATATTTT
TRBJ1-2,TRBD1,22,few,TRBV11-1,CASSSIRGTGGPIAYTHYGYTF,TGTGCCAGCAGCTCGATTAGAGGTACAGGGGGCCCGATTGCTTACACTCACTATGGCTACACCTTC
TRBJ2-4,TRBD2,14,few,TRBV2,CASTAGGPNNEQYF,TGTGCCAGCACGGCGGGGGGGCCAAACAATGAGCAGTACTTC
TRBJ2-2,.,11,.,TRBV28,CATRGGRELFF,TGTGCCACCCGGGGTGGCCGGGAGCTGTTTTTT
TRBJ2-5,.,13,once,TRBV20-1,CSARDRVQETQYF,TGCAGTGCTAGAGATCGGGTGCAAGAGACCCAGTACTTC